This TCR beta chain was captured in a study of response to subunit inactivated influenza vaccine. Study-level results: Each seasonal influenza vaccination recruits few new T cells, the authors suggested.

The CDR3 covers 16 residues. Germline V lookup: CDR1 SGHTA, CDR2 FQGNSA. TCRdb reprocessed the RT-PCR reads with MiXCR, giving one entry per CDR3 protein. The sample has 500,000 to 650,000 distinct CDR3 sequences, 7.5% to 8.5% seen once. With regard to this clonotype: Its target is unknown. Relative to the germline gene, one junction end is altered; a read error may explain this.

This receptor was obtained from a man between 50 and 70 years old who received an inactivated influenza vaccine. The chain is built from TRBV7-2 and TRBJ1-3; D is perhaps TRBD1 (5 bases). The sample here was PBMCs from blood, taken about 23 months after vaccination. CDR3 sequence: CASSTRQLNSGDTIYF. The DNA of the CDR3 is TGTGCCAGCAGCACTCGACAGCTCAACTCTGGAGACACCATATATTTT.